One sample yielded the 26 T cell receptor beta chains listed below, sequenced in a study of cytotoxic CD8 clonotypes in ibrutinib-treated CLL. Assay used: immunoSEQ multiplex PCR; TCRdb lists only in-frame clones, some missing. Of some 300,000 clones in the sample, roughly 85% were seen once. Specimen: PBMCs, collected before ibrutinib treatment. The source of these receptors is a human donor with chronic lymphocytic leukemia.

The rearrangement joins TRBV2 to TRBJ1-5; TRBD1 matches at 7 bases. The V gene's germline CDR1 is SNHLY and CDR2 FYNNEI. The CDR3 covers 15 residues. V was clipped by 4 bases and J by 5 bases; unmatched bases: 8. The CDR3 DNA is TGTGCCAGCAGTGGACAGGGTTTAGGCGATCAGCCCCAGCATTTT. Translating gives CASSGQGLGDQPQHF.

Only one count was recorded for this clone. The CDR3 DNA follows: TGTGCCAGCAGTTACCGGACAGGGGGCAAAGATACGCAGTATTTT. The encoded protein is CASSYRTGGKDTQYF. The chain links TRBV6-5 to TRBJ2-3; 11 bases agree with TRBD1. V lost 2 bases to trimming and J lost 5 bases; unmatched junction nucleotides: 3. Germline values: CDR1 MNHEY, CDR2 SVGAGI. The CDR3 runs 15 residues.

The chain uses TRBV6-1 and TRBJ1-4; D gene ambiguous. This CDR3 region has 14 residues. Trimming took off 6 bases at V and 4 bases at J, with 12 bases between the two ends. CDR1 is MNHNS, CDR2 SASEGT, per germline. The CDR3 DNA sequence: TGTGCCAGCAGAGCCTGGGCCGATAATGAAAAACTGTTTTTT. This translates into CASRAWADNEKLFF.

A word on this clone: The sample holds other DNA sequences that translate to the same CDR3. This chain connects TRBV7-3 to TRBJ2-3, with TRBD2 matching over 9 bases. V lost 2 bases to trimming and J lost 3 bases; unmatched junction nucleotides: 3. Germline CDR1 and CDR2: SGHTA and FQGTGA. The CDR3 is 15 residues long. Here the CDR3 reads CASSLGLAGTDTQYF. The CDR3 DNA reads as TGTGCCAGCAGCTTAGGCCTAGCGGGAACAGATACGCAGTATTTT.

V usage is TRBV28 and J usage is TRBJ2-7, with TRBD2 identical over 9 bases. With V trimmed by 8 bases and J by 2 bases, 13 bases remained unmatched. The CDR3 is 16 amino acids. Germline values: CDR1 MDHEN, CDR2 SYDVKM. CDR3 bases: TGTGCCAGCTCCGAGGTAGCGGGAGATGGTGCCTACGAGCAGTACTTC. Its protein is CASSEVAGDGAYEQYF.

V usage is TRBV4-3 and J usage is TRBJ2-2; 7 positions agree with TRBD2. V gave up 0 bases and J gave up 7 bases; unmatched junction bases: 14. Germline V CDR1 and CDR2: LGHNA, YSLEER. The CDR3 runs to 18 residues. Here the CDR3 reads CASSQDVFGRERRGELFF. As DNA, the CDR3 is TGCGCCAGCAGCCAAGATGTCTTCGGGCGGGAGCGCCGCGGGGAGCTGTTTTTT.

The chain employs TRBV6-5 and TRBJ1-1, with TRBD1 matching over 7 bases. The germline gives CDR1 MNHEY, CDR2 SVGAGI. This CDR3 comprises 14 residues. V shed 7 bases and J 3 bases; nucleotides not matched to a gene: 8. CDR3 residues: CASTTTGKDTEAFF. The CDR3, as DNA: TGTGCCAGCACCACGACAGGGAAAGACACTGAAGCTTTCTTT.

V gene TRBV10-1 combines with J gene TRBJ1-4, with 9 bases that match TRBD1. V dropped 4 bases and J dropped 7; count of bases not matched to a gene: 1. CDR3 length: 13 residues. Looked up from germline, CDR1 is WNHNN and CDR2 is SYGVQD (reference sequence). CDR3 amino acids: CASSATGGEKLFF. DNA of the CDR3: TGCGCCAGCAGTGCGACAGGGGGTGAAAAACTGTTTTTT.

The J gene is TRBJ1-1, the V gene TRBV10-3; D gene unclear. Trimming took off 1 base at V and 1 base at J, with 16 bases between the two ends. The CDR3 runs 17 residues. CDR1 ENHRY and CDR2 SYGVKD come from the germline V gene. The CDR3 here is CAISEWQESMGNTEAFF. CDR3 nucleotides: TGTGCCATCAGTGAGTGGCAGGAAAGCATGGGGAACACTGAAGCTTTCTTT.

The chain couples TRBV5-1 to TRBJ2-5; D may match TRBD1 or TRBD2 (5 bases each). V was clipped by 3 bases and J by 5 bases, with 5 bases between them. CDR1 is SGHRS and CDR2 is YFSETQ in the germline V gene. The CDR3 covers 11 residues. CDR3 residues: CASSWGETQYF. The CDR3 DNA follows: TGCGCCAGCAGCTGGGGGGAGACCCAGTACTTC.

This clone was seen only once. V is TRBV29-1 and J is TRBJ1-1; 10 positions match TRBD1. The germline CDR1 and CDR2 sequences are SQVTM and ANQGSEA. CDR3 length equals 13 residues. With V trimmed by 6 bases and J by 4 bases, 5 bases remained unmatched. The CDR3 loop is CSVETGGFTEAFF. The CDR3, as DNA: TGCAGCGTAGAGACAGGGGGCTTCACTGAAGCTTTCTTT.

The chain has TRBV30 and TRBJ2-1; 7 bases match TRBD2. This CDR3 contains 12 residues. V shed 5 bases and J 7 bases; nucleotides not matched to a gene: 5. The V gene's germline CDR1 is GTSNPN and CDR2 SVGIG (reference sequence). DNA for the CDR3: TGTGCCTGGGGGCGGGAGTATAATGAGCAGTTCTTC. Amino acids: CAWGREYNEQFF.

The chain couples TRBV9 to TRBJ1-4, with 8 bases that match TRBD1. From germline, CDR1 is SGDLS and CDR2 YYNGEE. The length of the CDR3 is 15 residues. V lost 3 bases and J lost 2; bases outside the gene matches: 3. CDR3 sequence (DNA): TGTGCCAGCAGCGGACGGACAGGGACTAATGAAAAACTGTTTTTT. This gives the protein CASSGRTGTNEKLFF.

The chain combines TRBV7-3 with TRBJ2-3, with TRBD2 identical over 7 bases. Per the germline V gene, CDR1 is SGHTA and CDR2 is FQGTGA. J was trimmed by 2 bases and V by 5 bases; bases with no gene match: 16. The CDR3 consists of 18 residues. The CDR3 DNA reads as TGTGCCAGCAGCGAAAGCGGGACCGCACCCCCTTTCACAGATACGCAGTATTTT. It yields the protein CASSESGTAPPFTDTQYF.

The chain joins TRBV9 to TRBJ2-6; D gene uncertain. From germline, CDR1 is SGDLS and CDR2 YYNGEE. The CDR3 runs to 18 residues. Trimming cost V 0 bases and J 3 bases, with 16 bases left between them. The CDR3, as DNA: TGTGCCAGCAGCGTAGTTATAGAGCCCCGTTTTGGGGCCAACGTCCTGACTTTC. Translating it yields CASSVVIEPRFGANVLTF.

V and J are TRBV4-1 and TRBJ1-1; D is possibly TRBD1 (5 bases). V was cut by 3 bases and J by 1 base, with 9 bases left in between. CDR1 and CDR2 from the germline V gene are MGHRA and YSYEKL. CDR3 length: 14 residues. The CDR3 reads CASSHRVWNTEAFF. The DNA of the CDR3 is TGCGCCAGCAGCCACAGGGTATGGAACACTGAAGCTTTCTTT.

Here the CDR3 DNA reads TGTGCCAGCAGCTTATATTATAACGGAACCTACGAGCAGTACTTC. Amino acids: CASSLYYNGTYEQYF. The rearrangement links TRBV7-9 to TRBJ2-7; D not certain. The CDR3 covers 15 residues. Trimming shortened V by 2 bases and J by 2 bases, and 13 bases separated the two germline ends. Germline CDR1 reads SEHNR; CDR2 reads FQNEAQ (reference sequence).

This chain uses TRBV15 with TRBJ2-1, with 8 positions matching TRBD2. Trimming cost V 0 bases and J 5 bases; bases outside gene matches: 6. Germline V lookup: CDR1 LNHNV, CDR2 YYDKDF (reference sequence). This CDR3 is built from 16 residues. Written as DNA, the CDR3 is TGTGCCACCAGCAGAGACTTAGCGGGGACTCACAATGAGCAGTTCTTC. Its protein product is CATSRDLAGTHNEQFF. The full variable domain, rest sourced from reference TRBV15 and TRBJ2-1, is DAMVIQNPRYQVTQFGKPVTLSCSQTLNHNVMYWYQQKSSQAPKLLFHYYDKDFNNEADTPDNFQSRRPNTSFCFLDIRSPGLGDTAMYLCATSRDLAGTHNEQFFGPGTRLTVL.

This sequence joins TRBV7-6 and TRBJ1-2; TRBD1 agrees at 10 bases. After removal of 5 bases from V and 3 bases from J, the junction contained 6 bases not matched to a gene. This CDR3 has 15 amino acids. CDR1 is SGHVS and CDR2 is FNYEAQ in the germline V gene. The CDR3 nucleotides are TGTGCCAGCAGCGCCCGACAGGGGGCAGACTATGGCTACACCTTC. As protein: CASSARQGADYGYTF.

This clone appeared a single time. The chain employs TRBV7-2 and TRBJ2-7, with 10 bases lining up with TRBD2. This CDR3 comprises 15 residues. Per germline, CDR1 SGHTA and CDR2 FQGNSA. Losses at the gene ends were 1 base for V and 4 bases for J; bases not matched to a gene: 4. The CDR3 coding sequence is TGTGCCAGCAGCTTAGTACTAGCGGGAAGGTACGAGCAGTACTTC. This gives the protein CASSLVLAGRYEQYF.

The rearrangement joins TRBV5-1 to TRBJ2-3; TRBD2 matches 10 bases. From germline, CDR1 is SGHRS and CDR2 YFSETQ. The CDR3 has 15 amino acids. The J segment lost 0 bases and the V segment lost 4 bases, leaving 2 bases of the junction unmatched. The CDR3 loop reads CASSETSGSTDTQYF. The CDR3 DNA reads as TGCGCCAGCAGCGAGACTAGCGGGAGCACAGATACGCAGTATTTT.

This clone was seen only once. Here the CDR3 reads CASSDSRYEQYF. The CDR3 DNA reads as TGTGCCAGCAGTGATAGCAGATACGAGCAGTACTTC. The V gene is TRBV6-1, the J gene TRBJ2-7; D gene unclear. Between the trimmed V and J ends, which lost 3 bases and 4 bases, there was a span of 7 bases. In germline, CDR1 is MNHNS, CDR2 SASEGT. There are 12 residues in the CDR3.

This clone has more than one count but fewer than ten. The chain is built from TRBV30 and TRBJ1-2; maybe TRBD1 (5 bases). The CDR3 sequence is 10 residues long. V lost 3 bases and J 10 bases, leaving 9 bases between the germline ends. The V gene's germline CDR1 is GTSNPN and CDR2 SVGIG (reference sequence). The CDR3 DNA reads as TGTGCCTGGAGGGGGGTGGTCTACACCTTC. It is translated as CAWRGVVYTF.

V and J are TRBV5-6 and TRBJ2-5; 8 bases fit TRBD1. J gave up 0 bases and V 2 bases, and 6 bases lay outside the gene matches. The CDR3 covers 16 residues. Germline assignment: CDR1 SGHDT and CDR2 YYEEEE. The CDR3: CASSLWTGHYQETQYF. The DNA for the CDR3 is TGTGCCAGCAGCTTATGGACAGGGCACTACCAAGAGACCCAGTACTTC.

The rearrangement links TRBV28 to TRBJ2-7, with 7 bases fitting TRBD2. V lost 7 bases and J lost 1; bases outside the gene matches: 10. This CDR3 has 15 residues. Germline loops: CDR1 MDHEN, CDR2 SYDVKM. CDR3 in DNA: TGTGCCAGCAACCCCTGGCGGGAGAATTCCTACGAGCAGTACTTC. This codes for CASNPWRENSYEQYF.

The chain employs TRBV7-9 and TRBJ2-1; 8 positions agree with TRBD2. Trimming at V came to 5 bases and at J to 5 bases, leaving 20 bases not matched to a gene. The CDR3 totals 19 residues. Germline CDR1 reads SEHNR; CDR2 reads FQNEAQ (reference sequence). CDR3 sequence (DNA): TGTGCCAGCAGCCCAGAACCGGGACTAGGAGCCCTTTTCCACAATGAGCAGTTCTTC. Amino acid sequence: CASSPEPGLGALFHNEQFF.